These T cell receptor beta chains were read from a single sample in a study of Ad26.COV2.S vaccination and SARS-CoV-2 variants. TCRdb's table, derived via immunoSEQ multiplex PCR, lists solely in-frame clones and lacks some. Counted here are hundreds of thousands of clones, 80% to 90% occurring once; the ten biggest clones make up around 3%. The sequences come from peripheral blood, collected in a trial of Ad26.COV2.S vaccine versus placebo. The receptors shown here come from a person between 18 and 65 years old who received the Ad26.COV2.S COVID-19 vaccine or a placebo. The CDR3 runs from the conserved cysteine through the conserved F or W. The D gene is left open where the match is weak. Some rows mark clone size as missing; the rest say once, few, many or name a class of expanded clone.

NA	TRBV3-1/TRBV3-2	TRBJ2-7	TRBD2	TGTGCCAGCAGCCAAGGGGGCAGCGGGAGGATTTCCTACGAGCAGTACTTC	CASSQGGSGRISYEQYF
few	TRBV7-6	TRBJ1-1	NA	TGTGCCAGCAGCTCTTGGGAGAACACTGAAGCTTTCTTT	CASSSWENTEAFF
NA	TRBV10-1	TRBJ2-1	TRBD2	TGCGCCAGCAGTCGAAGCCTAGCGGGAGGGCACAATGAGCAGTTCTTC	CASSRSLAGGHNEQFF
NA	TRBV5-6	TRBJ1-3	NA	TGTGCCAGCAGCCCGGGGTTGGGCTCTGGAAACACCATATATTTT	CASSPGLGSGNTIYF
NA	TRBV5-1	TRBJ1-2	NA	TGCGCCAGCAGCTTGGGACTACCCAGAGGCTACACCTTC	CASSLGLPRGYTF
NA	TRBV2	TRBJ1-2	NA	TGTGCCAGCAGTGAGGGGACCCTCTATGGCTACACCTTC	CASSEGTLYGYTF
NA	TRBV5-1	TRBJ2-2	NA	TGCGCCAGCAGCTTTCAGAACACCGGGGAGCTGTTTTTT	CASSFQNTGELFF
NA	TRBV11-1	TRBJ1-6	NA	TGTGCCAGCAGTAACGCTCTGGTTTCACCCCTCCACTTT	CASSNALVSPLHF
once	TRBV2	TRBJ2-3	TRBD2	TGTGCCAGCAGTGCGGGGGGGAGCACAGATACGCAGTATTTT	CASSAGGSTDTQYF
NA	TRBV10-3	TRBJ1-2	NA	TGTGCCATCAGAGGGGACATCGGAAGGAACTATGGCTACACCTTC	CAIRGDIGRNYGYTF
NA	TRBV13	TRBJ2-3	TRBD2	TGTGCCAGCAGCTTAGTAGCGGGACGGAGCACAGATACGCAGTATTTT	CASSLVAGRSTDTQYF
NA	TRBV2	TRBJ2-5	NA	TGTGCCAGCAGTGATTCTGGGAGGTCCACCCAGTACTTC	CASSDSGRSTQYF
NA	TRBV27	TRBJ2-1	NA	TGTGCCAGCATTGATGGGGCGTCTCACAATGAGCAGTTCTTC	CASIDGASHNEQFF
NA	TRBV28	TRBJ1-1	NA	TGTGCCAGCAGTTTTTGGGGCGGGGCCGGGCACACTGAAGCTTTCTTT	CASSFWGGAGHTEAFF
NA	TRBV9	TRBJ2-3	TRBD1	TGTGCCAGCAGCATGACAGGGGGAGGGGATACGCAGTATTTT	CASSMTGGGDTQYF
few	TRBV3-1/TRBV3-2	TRBJ2-3	NA	TGTGCCAGCAGCCCCCGGACTAGCACAGATACGCAGTATTTT	CASSPRTSTDTQYF
NA	TRBV7-9	TRBJ1-1	NA	TGTGCCAGCAGCGGGGGCAGGGCTGACGGTGAAGCTTTCTTT	CASSGGRADGEAFF
NA	TRBV7-9	TRBJ1-4	NA	TGTGCCAGCAGCTTACTGGGGAATGAAAAACTGTTTTTT	CASSLLGNEKLFF
NA	TRBV19	TRBJ1-5	NA	TGTGCCAGTTCGCCTCGTTTATGGCAGCCCCAGCATTTT	CASSPRLWQPQHF
NA	TRBV10-3	TRBJ1-2	NA	TGTGCCATCAGTGACTCAGGGAACTATGGCTACACCTTC	CAISDSGNYGYTF
NA	TRBV20-1	TRBJ2-1	NA	TGCAGTGCTTGGGGGGATGAGCAGTTCTTC	CSAWGDEQFF
NA	TRBV6-6	TRBJ2-7	TRBD2	TGTGCCAGCAGTTACCCGGGACTAGGGTACGAGCAGTACTTC	CASSYPGLGYEQYF
NA	TRBV5-4	TRBJ1-3	NA	TGTGCCAGCAAACCGGGGACGGGGGATGGAAACACCATATATTTT	CASKPGTGDGNTIYF
NA	TRBV9	TRBJ2-3	TRBD2	TGTGCCAGCAGCGGTACTAGCGGGAGGGCCTGGGCAGATACGCAGTATTTT	CASSGTSGRAWADTQYF
once	TRBV7-9	TRBJ1-3	NA	TGTGCCAGCAGCCCCTCAAGACCGGGGGGAAACACCATATATTTT	CASSPSRPGGNTIYF
NA	TRBV7-2	TRBJ1-1	NA	TGTGCCAGCAGCTTGGGGCGGAACACTGAAGCTTTCTTT	CASSLGRNTEAFF
NA	TRBV19	TRBJ2-5	NA	TGTGCCAGTAGTGTCGACGGGGAAGAGACCCAGTACTTC	CASSVDGEETQYF
NA	TRBV19	TRBJ1-1	NA	TGTGCCAGTAGTCTACTCCAGGGAGTCAGTGAAGCTTTCTTT	CASSLLQGVSEAFF
NA	TRBV18	TRBJ1-5	NA	TGTGCCAGCTCACAAACGGCGGGGCAGGGTCAGCCCCAGCATTTT	CASSQTAGQGQPQHF